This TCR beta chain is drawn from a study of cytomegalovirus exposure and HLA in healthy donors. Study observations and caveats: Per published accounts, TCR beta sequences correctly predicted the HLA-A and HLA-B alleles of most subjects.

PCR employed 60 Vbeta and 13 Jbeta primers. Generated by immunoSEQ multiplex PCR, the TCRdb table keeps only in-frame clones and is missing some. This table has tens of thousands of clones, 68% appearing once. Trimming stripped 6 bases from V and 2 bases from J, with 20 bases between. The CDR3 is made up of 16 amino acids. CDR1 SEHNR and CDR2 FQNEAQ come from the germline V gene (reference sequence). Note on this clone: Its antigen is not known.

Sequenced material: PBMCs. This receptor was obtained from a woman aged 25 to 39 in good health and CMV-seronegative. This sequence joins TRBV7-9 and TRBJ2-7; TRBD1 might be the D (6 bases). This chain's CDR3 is CASSQTGAGQPYEQYF. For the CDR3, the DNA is TGTGCCAGCAGTCAAACCGGGGCAGGACAGCCCTACGAGCAGTACTTC.